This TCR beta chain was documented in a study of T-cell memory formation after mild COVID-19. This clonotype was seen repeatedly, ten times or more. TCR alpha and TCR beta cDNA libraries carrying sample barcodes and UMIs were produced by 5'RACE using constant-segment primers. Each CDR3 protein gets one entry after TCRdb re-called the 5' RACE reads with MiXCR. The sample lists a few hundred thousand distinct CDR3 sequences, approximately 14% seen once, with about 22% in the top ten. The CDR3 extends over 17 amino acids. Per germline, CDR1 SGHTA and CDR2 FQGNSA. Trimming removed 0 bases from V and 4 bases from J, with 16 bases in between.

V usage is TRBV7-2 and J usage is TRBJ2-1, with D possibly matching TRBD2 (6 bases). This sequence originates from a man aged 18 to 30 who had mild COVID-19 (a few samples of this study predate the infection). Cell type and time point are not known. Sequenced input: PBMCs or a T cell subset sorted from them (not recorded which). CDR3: CASSLAIGGAGYNEQFF. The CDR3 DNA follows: TGTGCCAGCAGCTTAGCGATTGGAGGGGCAGGGTACAATGAGCAGTTCTTC.